One TCR beta chain is described in this entry. The data were taken from a study of CD8+ T cells in alopecia areata. This sample's treatment: oral pan-JAK inhibitor, 5-10 mg twice daily. The study team obtained lesional scalp punch biopsies and peripheral blood from alopecia areata patients. Losses at the gene ends were 4 bases for V and 4 bases for J; bases not matched to a gene: 1. This CDR3 contains 13 residues. The germline CDR1 and CDR2 sequences are GTSNPN and SVGIG (reference sequence). Reverse transcribed after extraction, RNA yielded cDNA as the sequencing template. Libraries were prepared by immunoSEQ multiplex PCR; TCRdb keeps only in-frame clonotypes and omits some of them. Of 250,000 to 350,000 clones listed, approximately 60% are singletons.

This chain joins TRBV30 and TRBJ1-6, with TRBD1 matching 7 bases. The input for sequencing was CD4+ T cells sorted from blood, taken at week 52, from a patient treated with tofacitinib. This clonotype was obtained from a human donor with alopecia areata. The CDR3 region is CAWTGQYNSPLHF. The CDR3 bases are TGTGCCTGGACGGGACAGTATAATTCACCCCTCCACTTT. The full variable domain, completed using reference TRBV30 and TRBJ1-6, is SQTIHQWPATLVQPVGSPLSLECTVEGTSNPNLYWYRQAAGRGLQLLFYSVGIGQISSEVPQNLSASRPQDRQFILSSKKLLLSDSGFYLCAWTGQYNSPLHFGNGTRLTVT.